The rows below give T cell receptor beta chains drawn from one sample of a study of cytomegalovirus exposure and HLA in healthy donors. Libraries were prepared by immunoSEQ multiplex PCR; TCRdb keeps only in-frame clonotypes and omits some of them. The sample includes roughly 170,000 clones, over 65% of them seen just once. Sequencing was carried out using PBMCs. Receptors were obtained from a woman aged 25 to 39 in good health and CMV-seropositive. Each CDR3 is given with its conserved first and last residue. A D gene is named only where the DNA matches it firmly. For some rows the clone size is stated as once, few or many, or as a class when expanded; others skip it.

V gene	clone size	J gene	D gene	CDR3 DNA	CDR3 protein
TRBV11-1	.	TRBJ2-2	.	TGTGCCAGCAGCTTAGAGCGTCAGGGCCCGAAGAACACCGGGGAGCTGTTTTTT	CASSLERQGPKNTGELFF
TRBV7-6	few	TRBJ1-5	.	TGTGCCAGCAGCTTAGCGGTCCGGCAGCCCCAGCATTTT	CASSLAVRQPQHF
TRBV7-9	.	TRBJ1-3	TRBD1	TGTGCCAGCAGCTTGGAAGGGGGCGTCCCTGGAAACACCATATATTTT	CASSLEGGVPGNTIYF
TRBV29-1	.	TRBJ1-2	TRBD1	TGCAGCGTTAGGGTCGGACAGGGGGCTAACTATGGCTACACCTTC	CSVRVGQGANYGYTF
TRBV21-1	.	TRBJ2-1	.	TGTGCCAGCAGCAAAGAGACCGGGAGCTCCTACAATGAGCAGTTCTTC	CASSKETGSSYNEQFF
TRBV5-1	.	TRBJ2-6	.	TGCGCCAGCAGCTTGGATCCGACCGGCAGGGTATCTGGGGCCAACGTCCTGACTTTC	CASSLDPTGRVSGANVLTF
TRBV4-3	.	TRBJ2-1	TRBD2	TGCGCCAGCAGCCAAGATCCTTGGACTAGCGGGAGGATCGTCGATAATGAGCAGTTCTTC	CASSQDPWTSGRIVDNEQFF
TRBV6-1	few	TRBJ2-1	.	TGTGCCAGCAGTGAGATGTCCACCGTACTTTACGATGAGCAGTTCTTC	CASSEMSTVLYDEQFF
TRBV9	.	TRBJ2-2	.	TGTGCCAGCAGCGTGGGGGGACTCCTCCCCCCCGGGGAGCTGTTTTTT	CASSVGGLLPPGELFF
TRBV7-3	once	TRBJ1-2	TRBD1	TGTGCCAGCAGCACTACAGGGGGCTCTGGTGGCTACACCTTC	CASSTTGGSGGYTF
TRBV9	.	TRBJ1-1	TRBD1	TGTGCCAGCAGCGTAGCAGGGGGCGAGGCTGAAGCTTTCTTT	CASSVAGGEAEAFF
TRBV6-1	.	TRBJ2-2	TRBD2	TGTGCCAGCATTACAGCGGGAGTTGACACCGGGGAGCTGTTTTTT	CASITAGVDTGELFF
TRBV15	.	TRBJ1-5	.	TGTGCCACTACAGATCTCACTCAGCCCCAGCATTTT	CATTDLTQPQHF
TRBV15	.	TRBJ1-2	.	TGTGCCACCAGCCCCCGACCTGACAGCCTCTATGGCTACACCTTC	CATSPRPDSLYGYTF
TRBV5-4	.	TRBJ2-6	TRBD1	TGTGCCAGCAGCTTGCTGGGACAGGAGAGCTCTGGGGCCAACGTCCTGACTTTC	CASSLLGQESSGANVLTF
TRBV5-5	.	TRBJ2-7	.	TGTGCCAGCAGCTGGGAACAGGGGAGGCACGAGCAGTACTTC	CASSWEQGRHEQYF
TRBV11-2	.	TRBJ1-1	.	TGTGCCAGCAGCTACCTGGGGGTCGGGGGCACTGAAGCTTTCTTT	CASSYLGVGGTEAFF
TRBV5-1	.	TRBJ1-3	.	TGCGCCAGCAGCCTTGGCCCGACAGGAGCTGGAAACACCATATATTTT	CASSLGPTGAGNTIYF
TRBV2	.	TRBJ2-1	.	TGTGCCAGCACCGAAGGAAGAACCCAGGCCTACAATGAGCAGTTCTTC	CASTEGRTQAYNEQFF
TRBV6-5	.	TRBJ2-7	TRBD2	TGTGCCAGCAGTTCCCCAAGCGGGAAGGGGAACGAGCAGTACTTC	CASSSPSGKGNEQYF
TRBV6-1	.	TRBJ1-4	.	TGTGCCAGCAGGTCGGTGAATGAAAAACTGTTTTTT	CASRSVNEKLFF
TRBV11-3	few	TRBJ2-3	.	TGTGCCAGCAGCACAAGCGGGAGCACAGATACGCAGTATTTT	CASSTSGSTDTQYF
TRBV5-4	.	TRBJ2-7	TRBD2	TGTGCCAGCAGCCTAGGGCGGGAGGGCTCCTACGAGCAGTACTTC	CASSLGREGSYEQYF
TRBV4-2	.	TRBJ1-2	.	TGTGCCAGCAGCCAGGAGGAACGGGGCTATGGCTACACCTTC	CASSQEERGYGYTF
TRBV2	.	TRBJ2-7	.	TGTGCCACCATGAGGGATGGATCTTGGGAGCAGTACTTC	CATMRDGSWEQYF
TRBV28	.	TRBJ1-3	TRBD1	TGTGCCAGCAGCACTCCCAGGGGGAGCTCTGGAAACACCATATATTTT	CASSTPRGSSGNTIYF